The source of this T cell receptor (beta chain) is a study of shared T cell receptors in the human thymus. Clones were sequenced by immunoSEQ multiplex PCR, and TCRdb holds only the in-frame ones, with some missing. This sample has 640,000 or so clones; more than 70% occur once, and the top ten carry approximately 0.0097%. The same data also contributed to another study, on human thymus T cells. As that report states: Thymic material originated from resections removed in the course of corrective heart surgery. Seemingly biased V and J gene usage marked thymic and blood repertoires. Unrelated people showed highly overlapping thymic repertoires, related research reported.

The source is a boy younger than two with a congenital heart defect. Sequenced material: thymocytes.

CDR3 DNA: TGTGCCAGCAGTTGCCGGGTGGTCGGCCGCGAGCAGTACTTC. Translation gives CASSCRVVGREQYF. The chain couples TRBV28 to TRBJ2-7, with D uncertain. The germline CDR1 and CDR2 sequences are MDHEN and SYDVKM. V gave up 4 bases and J gave up 6 bases, with 16 bases separating them. This CDR3 contains 14 residues.